This paragraph reports one TCR beta chain. This specimen comes from a study of blood T cell repertoires in COVID-19. Across the study: Donors in the United States, Italy and Spain gave samples during acute or convalescent COVID-19.

Looked up from germline, CDR1 is MNHNY and CDR2 is SVGAGI (reference sequence). V was shortened by 2 bases and J by 1 base, with 8 bases between the two germline ends. This CDR3 is 14 amino acids long. This table comes from immunoSEQ multiplex PCR, and its TCRdb copy is limited to in-frame clones, with some not included. Found here are about 200,000 clones, more than 85% of them singletons; the top ten hold roughly a tenth. Sequenced sample: peripheral blood. The receptor's source is a woman aged 50 to 60 with COVID-19, enrolled during active disease. The chain joins TRBV6-6 to TRBJ1-1; no reliable D call. CDR3 sequence (DNA): TGTGCCAGCAGTTACAATTTCAAGAACACTGAAGCTTTCTTT. Its protein is CASSYNFKNTEAFF.